The rows below give T cell receptor beta chains drawn from one sample of a study of spatial heterogeneity in lung cancer. Via MiXCR, TCRdb re-called the 5' RACE reads, giving one row per CDR3 protein. The data show under 20,000 distinct CDR3 sequences, less than 12% seen once. The source was PBMCs, collected at follow-up. The receptors originated from a female donor with early-stage non-small cell lung cancer. The CDR3 runs from the conserved cysteine through the conserved F or W. The D gene is left open where the match is weak. Some rows mark clone size as missing; the rest say once, few, many or name a class of expanded clone.

V	J	length	size	D	CDR3	DNA
TRBV29-1	TRBJ1-1	12	many	NA	CSASERGTEAFF	TGCAGCGCCTCTGAACGAGGCACTGAAGCTTTCTTT
TRBV7-2	TRBJ2-7	14	few	NA	CASSSTGSSYEQYF	TGTGCCAGCAGTAGTACCGGGAGCTCCTACGAGCAGTACTTC
TRBV7-2	TRBJ1-2	17	many	TRBD1	CASSLGVPGQDRYGYTF	TGTGCCAGCAGCTTAGGAGTCCCGGGACAGGATCGATATGGCTACACCTTC
TRBV28	TRBJ1-2	16	NA	NA	CASSLPVQETNYGYTF	TGTGCCAGCAGTTTACCGGTTCAGGAAACTAACTATGGCTACACCTTC
TRBV7-2	TRBJ1-1	13	NA	NA	CASSLVLGTEAFF	TGTGCCAGCAGCTTAGTACTGGGTACTGAAGCTTTCTTT
TRBV12-3/TRBV12-4	TRBJ2-3	15	NA	TRBD2	CASSPSGGAADTQYF	TGTGCCAGCAGTCCCAGCGGGGGGGCCGCAGATACGCAGTATTTT
TRBV20-1	TRBJ1-1	13	many	NA	CSALGRVNTEAFF	TGCAGTGCTTTGGGACGGGTGAACACTGAAGCTTTCTTT
TRBV29-1	TRBJ2-7	13	many	TRBD2	CSVRRGRAFEQYF	TGCAGCGTTCGTCGCGGGAGGGCCTTTGAGCAGTACTTC
TRBV18	TRBJ1-2	14	few	TRBD1	CASSPGQTDYGYTF	TGTGCCAGCTCACCGGGACAGACTGACTATGGCTACACCTTC
TRBV25-1	TRBJ2-7	14	many	TRBD1	CASTPGQGRNEQYF	TGTGCCAGCACCCCGGGACAGGGAAGAAACGAGCAGTACTTC
TRBV14	TRBJ2-1	15	many	TRBD1	CASSRGQNLYNEQFF	TGTGCCAGCAGCCGGGGACAGAACCTATACAATGAGCAGTTCTTC
TRBV9	TRBJ2-3	15	NA	NA	CASSVSDSPLDTQYF	TGTGCCAGCAGCGTGTCGGACTCGCCCCTTGATACGCAGTATTTT
TRBV29-1	TRBJ2-2	13	many	NA	CSVDEGNTGELFF	TGCAGCGTTGATGAAGGAAACACCGGGGAGCTGTTTTTT
TRBV20-1	TRBJ2-7	11	many	NA	CSARDVDEQYF	TGCAGTGCTAGAGATGTGGACGAGCAGTACTTC
TRBV2	TRBJ2-7	17	many	NA	CASTGVVQGTASYEQYF	TGTGCCAGCACCGGAGTGGTGCAGGGGACTGCGTCCTACGAGCAGTACTTC
TRBV6-6	TRBJ2-5	15	many	TRBD1	CASSKRTGGGETQYF	TGTGCCAGCAGTAAAAGGACAGGGGGCGGTGAGACCCAGTACTTC
TRBV20-1	TRBJ2-1	14	many	NA	CSSRGGRSYNEQFF	TGCAGTAGTCGAGGGGGGCGCTCCTACAATGAGCAGTTCTTC
TRBV6-1	TRBJ1-1	14	many	NA	CASSEASLNTEAFF	TGTGCCAGCAGTGAAGCGTCCTTGAACACTGAAGCTTTCTTT
TRBV20-1	TRBJ1-2	11	many	NA	CSGPNQVGYTF	TGCAGTGGACCAAACCAGGTCGGCTACACCTTC
TRBV7-9	TRBJ1-1	12	many	NA	CASSWGNTEAFF	TGTGCCAGCAGCTGGGGGAACACTGAAGCTTTCTTT
TRBV12-3/TRBV12-4	TRBJ1-6	14	NA	NA	CASSLEAGNSPLHF	TGTGCCAGCAGTTTAGAAGCCGGGAATTCACCCCTCCACTTT
TRBV2	TRBJ2-5	13	NA	NA	CASSGGLSETQYF	TGTGCCAGCAGCGGGGGACTGTCAGAGACCCAGTACTTC
TRBV25-1	TRBJ2-5	14	many	NA	CASSEVVRGGTQYF	TGTGCCAGCAGTGAGGTTGTTCGGGGTGGGACCCAGTACTTC
TRBV5-1	TRBJ2-3	14	many	TRBD1	CASTRGQGTATQYF	TGCGCCAGCACCCGAGGGCAGGGGACAGCTACGCAGTATTTT
TRBV7-2	TRBJ1-4	16	many	NA	CASSPLGRGTNEKLFF	TGTGCCAGCAGCCCCCTGGGCCGGGGGACTAATGAAAAACTGTTTTTT
TRBV27	TRBJ1-5	15	many	NA	CASSLSAMTRQPQHF	TGTGCCAGCAGTTTATCGGCTATGACCAGGCAGCCCCAGCATTTT
TRBV3-1	TRBJ2-1	14	many	TRBD2	CASSQGLASNEQFF	TGTGCCAGCAGCCAAGGACTAGCGTCCAATGAGCAGTTCTTC
TRBV7-6	TRBJ2-1	15	many	TRBD2	CASSPSGISYNEQFF	TGTGCCAGCAGTCCTAGCGGGATCTCCTACAATGAGCAGTTCTTC
TRBV7-2	TRBJ2-7	15	many	NA	CASSLFGVNSYEQYF	TGTGCCAGCAGCTTATTTGGAGTAAACTCCTACGAGCAGTACTTC
TRBV7-2	TRBJ2-1	15	many	NA	CASRPPGHPYNEQFF	TGTGCCAGCAGACCTCCGGGACATCCCTACAATGAGCAGTTCTTC
TRBV5-6	TRBJ2-1	14	NA	NA	CASSLLGLYNEQFF	TGTGCCAGCAGCCTCCTTGGACTCTACAATGAGCAGTTCTTC
TRBV7-9	TRBJ2-2	16	many	TRBD1	CASSSPGQANTGELFF	TGTGCCAGCAGCTCACCGGGACAGGCGAACACCGGGGAGCTGTTTTTT
TRBV3-1	TRBJ2-7	14	many	NA	CASSPLGGIYEQYF	TGTGCCAGCAGCCCACTCGGCGGAATCTACGAGCAGTACTTC
TRBV5-1	TRBJ2-5	16	many	TRBD1	CASAHAGTAYQETQYF	TGCGCCAGCGCCCACGCCGGGACAGCTTACCAAGAGACCCAGTACTTC
TRBV7-2	TRBJ1-2	14	many	TRBD1	CASRGTGSWYGYTF	TGTGCCAGCAGGGGGACAGGATCGTGGTATGGCTACACCTTC
TRBV6-5	TRBJ2-2	13	NA	NA	CASSYWRTGELFF	TGTGCCAGCAGTTACTGGCGTACCGGGGAGCTGTTTTTT
TRBV2	TRBJ1-1	13	NA	NA	CASSEGGVTEAFF	TGTGCCAGCAGTGAGGGGGGCGTCACTGAAGCTTTCTTT
TRBV6-6	TRBJ2-6	18	many	TRBD1	CASSYPGGQGTGANVLTF	TGTGCCAGCAGTTACCCAGGGGGACAGGGAACTGGGGCCAACGTCCTGACTTTC
TRBV7-9	TRBJ2-1	15	NA	TRBD1	CASSPRTGGYNEQFF	TGTGCCAGCAGCCCGAGGACAGGGGGATACAATGAGCAGTTCTTC
TRBV7-9	TRBJ1-5	13	many	NA	CASSLSPNQPQHF	TGTGCCAGCAGCCTTTCACCCAATCAGCCCCAGCATTTT
TRBV7-7	TRBJ2-7	15	many	TRBD1	CASSPRDRTFYEQYF	TGTGCTAGCAGCCCCCGGGACAGGACTTTCTACGAGCAGTACTTC